The clone carrying this T cell receptor (beta chain) was observed a few times. TCRdb fed the 5' RACE reads into MiXCR, producing one record per CDR3 protein. The top ten hold roughly 23% of the sample, which has some 290,000 distinct CDR3 sequences, 15% to 20% seen once. This sample is part of a study of T-cell memory formation after mild COVID-19. The CDR3 extends over 13 amino acids. V was shortened by 0 bases and J by 6 bases, with 9 bases between the two germline ends. In germline, CDR1 is SGHRS, CDR2 YFSETQ. The sequenced material came from PBMCs or a T cell subset sorted from them (not recorded which). This receptor was identified in a man between 18 and 35 years old who had mild COVID-19 (a few samples of this study predate the infection). Cell type and time point are not known. The gene calls are TRBV5-1 and TRBJ1-1, with a weak D call TRBD1 (6 bases). CDR3 region: CASSLAGTPEAFF. As DNA, the CDR3 is TGCGCCAGCAGCTTGGCAGGGACACCTGAAGCTTTCTTT.